Each of the 19 T cell receptor beta chains below was sequenced from the same sample in a study of cytomegalovirus exposure and HLA in healthy donors. In the PCR, 60 Vbeta and 13 Jbeta primers were used. Sequencing used immunoSEQ multiplex PCR; TCRdb keeps in-frame clones, though not all of them. In the table there are about 160,000 clones, 60% to 80% of which are singletons. Material: PBMCs. These receptors were taken from a male donor in good health and CMV-seronegative.

This clone has just a few counts. The genes are TRBV19 and TRBJ2-1; D might be TRBD1 (6 bases). The CDR3 has 13 residues. CDR1 is LNHDA and CDR2 is SQIVND in the germline V gene (reference sequence). V lost 7 bases and J 1 base, leaving 8 bases between the germline ends. CDR3 bases: TGTGCCAGTAAGACAGGTTCCTACAATGAGCAGTTCTTC. Protein product: CASKTGSYNEQFF.

This chain's CDR3 is CASSPLQGAAYEQYF. Here the CDR3 DNA reads TGTGCCAGCTCACCTCTACAGGGGGCCGCCTACGAGCAGTACTTC. This rearrangement joins TRBV18 to TRBJ2-7; TRBD1 agrees at 9 bases. The CDR3 length is 15 residues. Germline assignment: CDR1 KGHSH and CDR2 LQKENI. J was trimmed by 2 bases and V by 3 bases; bases with no gene match: 5. The full variable domain, with the rest looked up from reference TRBV18 and TRBJ2-7, is NAGVMQNPRHLVRRRGQEARLRCSPMKGHSHVYWYRQLPEEGLKFMVYLQKENIIDESGMPKERFSAEFPKEGPSILRIQQVVRGDSAAYFCASSPLQGAAYEQYFGPGTRLTVT.

V is TRBV7-3 and J is TRBJ1-1; no clear D. The CDR3 is 14 amino acids. Germline assignment: CDR1 SGHTA and CDR2 FQGTGA. V shed 2 bases and J shed 4 bases, with 11 bases lying between them. The CDR3 bases are TGTGCCAGCAGCTTAGGTCTATCGGGCACTGAAGCTTTCTTT. It codes for CASSLGLSGTEAFF.

V gene TRBV7-9 combines with J gene TRBJ2-1; maybe TRBD1 (6 bases). The CDR3 is 14 residues long. CDR1 is SEHNR, CDR2 FQNEAQ, per germline (reference sequence). V was shortened by 5 bases and J by 3 bases, with 11 bases between the two germline ends. CDR3 in amino acids: CASSPRDIYNEQFF. In nucleotides, the CDR3 is TGTGCCAGCAGCCCGAGGGACATCTACAATGAGCAGTTCTTC.

The gene calls are TRBV4-2 and TRBJ1-1, with 7 bases that match TRBD1. Per germline, CDR1 LGHNA and CDR2 YNFKEQ. The CDR3 totals 14 residues. Trimming removed 0 bases from V and 6 bases from J; junction bases left unmatched: 4. The CDR3 protein is CASSQDRTGAEAFF. The CDR3 DNA sequence: TGTGCCAGCAGCCAAGATCGAACAGGGGCTGAAGCTTTCTTT.

This clone has a handful of counts. V is TRBV28 and J is TRBJ1-3; TRBD1 matches 8 bases. This CDR3 has 16 residues. Unmatched junction bases numbered 5, after V lost 3 bases and J lost 1 base. The germline CDR1 and CDR2 sequences are MDHEN and SYDVKM. The CDR3 spells CASSFWQGASGNTIYF. The CDR3 region has the DNA TGTGCCAGCAGTTTTTGGCAGGGGGCATCTGGAAACACCATATATTTT. Combining the CDR3 with reference TRBV28 and TRBJ1-3 gives the whole variable domain DVKVTQSSRYLVKRTGEKVFLECVQDMDHENMFWYRQDPGLGLRLIYFSYDVKMKEKGDIPEGYSVSREKKERFSLILESASTNQTSMYLCASSFWQGASGNTIYFGEGSWLTVV.

The rearrangement links TRBV5-6 to TRBJ1-6; D might be TRBD1 (6 bases). Germline V gene lookup returns CDR1 SGHDT and CDR2 YYEEEE. This CDR3 region has 13 residues. Trimming removed 1 base from V and 10 bases from J, with 9 bases in between. CDR3 sequence (DNA): TGTGCCAGCAGCTTGACAGGGAGCTCACCCCTCCACTTT. It translates to CASSLTGSSPLHF.

This clone appeared once. The chain uses TRBV11-1 and TRBJ2-1; 16 positions match TRBD2. CDR1 is SGHAT, CDR2 FQDESV, per germline (reference sequence). V was clipped by 5 bases and J by 6 bases; unmatched bases: 4. This CDR3 has 16 amino acids. Here the CDR3 reads CASSGTSGREANEQFF. CDR3 DNA: TGTGCCAGCAGCGGGACTAGCGGGAGGGAAGCCAATGAGCAGTTCTTC.

The sample holds one count of this clone. This chain connects TRBV27 to TRBJ2-6; the D gene is possibly TRBD1 (5 bases). Germline V gene lookup returns CDR1 MNHEY and CDR2 SMNVEV (reference sequence). Trimming cost V 4 bases and J 4 bases, with 14 bases left between them. The CDR3 runs to 16 residues. The CDR3 DNA follows: TGTGCCAGCAGTTCCTTCTCAGGGTCGGGGGCCAACGTCCTGACTTTC. Its translation: CASSSFSGSGANVLTF.

The V call is TRBV4-1, the J call TRBJ2-3; the match to TRBD2 covers 12 bases. The CDR3 is 16 residues long. Germline V gives CDR1 MGHRA, CDR2 YSYEKL. Germline trimming cut 3 bases from V and 4 bases from J; bases unmatched to any gene: 5. In nucleotides, the CDR3 is TGCGCCAGCAGCCAGGTACTAGCGGGAGGCCCAGATACGCAGTATTTT. It translates to CASSQVLAGGPDTQYF.

This rearrangement joins TRBV15 to TRBJ1-5, with 9 bases identical to TRBD1. With 1 base clipped from V and 7 bases from J, the junction kept 5 bases outside the gene matches. In germline, CDR1 is LNHNV, CDR2 YYDKDF (reference sequence). This CDR3 comprises 15 residues. CDR3 amino acids: CATSRAPGTGQPQHF. The DNA of the CDR3 is TGTGCCACCAGCAGAGCCCCCGGGACAGGGCAGCCCCAGCATTTT.

This sequence joins TRBV2 and TRBJ2-2, with 13 bases that match TRBD2. The germline CDR1 and CDR2 sequences are SNHLY and FYNNEI. V lost 3 bases, J lost 5 bases, and 0 bases stayed unmatched. The CDR3 has 15 residues. As DNA, the CDR3 is TGTGCCAGCAGTGAGACTAGCGGGGGGACCGGGGAGCTGTTTTTT. It translates to CASSETSGGTGELFF.

This chain joins TRBV27 and TRBJ1-4; no clear D gene. Germline V lookup: CDR1 MNHEY, CDR2 SMNVEV (reference sequence). The V gene lost 0 bases and the J gene lost 9 bases, with 8 bases spanning the gap. The CDR3 is 13 amino acids. The CDR3 is CASSLSPGQKLFF. The CDR3 bases are TGTGCCAGCAGTTTATCTCCAGGCCAAAAACTGTTTTTT.

The chain carries TRBV28 and TRBJ2-5; D might be TRBD1 (5 bases). Trimming shortened V by 2 bases and J by 5 bases, and 12 bases separated the two germline ends. Per germline, CDR1 MDHEN and CDR2 SYDVKM. This CDR3 contains 14 residues. The DNA for the CDR3 is TGTGCCAGCAGTTTACAGGGATTGGGGGAGACCCAGTACTTC. Translated: CASSLQGLGETQYF.

V is TRBV5-1 and J is TRBJ2-3, with TRBD2 matching over 7 bases. V lost 0 bases, J lost 0 bases, and 7 bases stayed unmatched. CDR1 SGHRS and CDR2 YFSETQ come from the germline V gene. The CDR3 totals 17 residues. The CDR3 DNA sequence: TGCGCCAGCAGCTTGGCCGTACTAGCGACTAGCACAGATACGCAGTATTTT. This codes for CASSLAVLATSTDTQYF.

The V gene is TRBV6-5, the J gene TRBJ2-3, with TRBD2 matching over 10 bases. The CDR3 covers 15 residues. The V and J ends lost 5 bases and 4 bases, in that order; junction bases with no gene match: 6. Germline V lookup: CDR1 MNHEY, CDR2 SVGAGI. Written as DNA, the CDR3 is TGTGCCAGCAGTCCAAGCGGGAGGGGGGCAGATACGCAGTATTTT. It specifies CASSPSGRGADTQYF.

A single count supports this clone. The genes are TRBV28 and TRBJ1-6, with 12 bases fitting TRBD1. CDR1 MDHEN and CDR2 SYDVKM come from the germline V gene. Trimming took 1 base from V and 10 from J; bases not matched to a gene: 8. This CDR3 comprises 17 residues. Here the CDR3 reads CASSLLGQGAMGSPLHF. CDR3 DNA: TGTGCCAGCAGTTTATTGGGACAGGGGGCGATGGGATCACCCCTCCACTTT.

The chain carries TRBV5-5 and TRBJ2-1; tentative D call: TRBD1 (5 bases). Deletions cut 4 bases from V and 7 bases from J, with 21 bases between. Germline V gene sequence: CDR1 SGHKS, CDR2 YYEKEE (reference sequence). The length of the CDR3 is 16 residues. CDR3 coding DNA: TGTGCCAGCAGCGGGTTCAGGGATGGGTCAGGTAATGAGCAGTTCTTC. Amino acids: CASSGFRDGSGNEQFF.

The genes are TRBV5-1 and TRBJ2-3, with TRBD2 as a possible D gene (6 bases). Germline CDR1 and CDR2: SGHRS and YFSETQ. The CDR3 is 13 amino acids. V gave up 5 bases and J gave up 2 bases, with 9 bases separating them. The CDR3 protein is CASRDYPTDTQYF. DNA of the CDR3: TGCGCCAGCAGGGACTACCCCACAGATACGCAGTATTTT.